This T cell receptor beta chain was identified in a study of blood T cell repertoires in COVID-19. Study overall: Sources were T cells, B-cell-depleted T cells, or PBMCs; the material itself was cDNA or gDNA.

Method: immunoSEQ multiplex PCR; TCRdb's copy keeps in-frame clones and lacks some. Of approximately 71,000 clones in the sample, 82% were seen once. With V trimmed by 2 bases and J by 2 bases, 0 bases remained unmatched. CDR1 and CDR2 from the germline V gene are ENHRY and SYGVKD. The CDR3 is 15 residues long. The source of this sequence is an elderly woman with acute or convalescent COVID-19. Source material: peripheral blood. The chain carries TRBV10-3 and TRBJ1-6; 7 bases are shared with TRBD1. For the CDR3, the DNA is TGTGCCATCAGTGAGGGGACAGCCTATAATTCACCCCTCCACTTT. This translates into CAISEGTAYNSPLHF.